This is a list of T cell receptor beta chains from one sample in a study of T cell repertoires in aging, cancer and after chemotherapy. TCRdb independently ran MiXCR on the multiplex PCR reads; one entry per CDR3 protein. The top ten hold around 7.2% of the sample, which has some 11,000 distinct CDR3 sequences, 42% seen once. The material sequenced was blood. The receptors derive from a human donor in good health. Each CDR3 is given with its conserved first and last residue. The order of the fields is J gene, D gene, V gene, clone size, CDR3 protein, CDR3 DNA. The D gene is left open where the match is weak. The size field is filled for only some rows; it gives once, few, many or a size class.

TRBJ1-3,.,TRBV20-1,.,CSAALVVQGNTIYF,TGCAGTGCGGCGCTGGTGGTGCAAGGAAACACCATATATTTT
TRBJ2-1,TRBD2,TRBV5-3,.,CASSWGGSSYNEQFF,TGTGCCAGCAGCTGGGGAGGGAGCTCCTACAATGAGCAGTTCTTC
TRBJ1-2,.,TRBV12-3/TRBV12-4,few,CASSLASQSEGYTF,TGTGCCAGCAGTTTAGCTTCTCAAAGCGAGGGCTACACCTTC
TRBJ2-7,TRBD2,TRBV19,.,CASSVGLALTYEQYF,TGTGCCAGTAGTGTAGGACTAGCGCTTACCTACGAGCAGTACTTC
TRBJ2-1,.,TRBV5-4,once,CASSPPTRTGDNEQFF,TGTGCCAGCAGCCCACCTACTCGGACGGGCGACAATGAGCAGTTCTTC
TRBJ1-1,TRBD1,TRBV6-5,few,CAARQGPINTEAFF,TGTGCCGCACGACAGGGGCCAATTAACACTGAAGCTTTCTTT
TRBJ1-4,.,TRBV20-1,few,CSARDEGGFGTLLFF,TGTAGTGCTAGAGATGAGGGGGGCTTTGGCACTCTCCTGTTTTTT
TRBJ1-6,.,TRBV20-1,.,CSASPGSASSYNSPLHF,TGCAGTGCTAGCCCAGGGAGTGCGAGCTCCTATAATTCACCCCTCCACTTT
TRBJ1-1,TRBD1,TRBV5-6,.,CASSLIDRVEAFF,TGTGCCAGCAGCTTGATCGACAGGGTGGAAGCTTTCTTT
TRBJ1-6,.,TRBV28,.,CASRLRTQYSPLHF,TGTGCCAGCAGATTAAGGACACAGTATTCACCCCTCCACTTT
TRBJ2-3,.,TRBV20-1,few,CSAQDPTDTQYF,TGCAGTGCTCAGGACCCCACAGATACGCAGTATTTT
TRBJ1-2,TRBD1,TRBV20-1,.,CSATRDDRAFYGYTF,TGCAGTGCTACGAGGGATGACAGGGCCTTCTATGGCTACACCTTC
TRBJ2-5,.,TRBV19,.,CASSIEAGETQYF,TGTGCCAGTAGTATAGAGGCGGGGGAGACCCAGTACTTC
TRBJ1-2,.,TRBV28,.,CASSSQNYGYTF,TGTGCCAGCAGTTCACAGAACTATGGCTACACCTTC
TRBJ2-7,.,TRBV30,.,CAWSLGTSYEQYF,TGTGCCTGGAGTCTGGGCACGTCCTACGAGCAGTACTTC
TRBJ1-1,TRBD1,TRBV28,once,CASSFRQGAKAEAFF,TGTGCCAGCAGTTTCCGTCAGGGGGCGAAGGCTGAAGCTTTCTTT
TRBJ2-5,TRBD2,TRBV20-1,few,CSASALAGVGETQYF,TGCAGTGCTAGTGCTCTCGCGGGAGTTGGAGAGACCCAGTACTTC
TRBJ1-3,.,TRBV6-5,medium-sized,CASSQSGGTDGNTIYF,TGTGCCAGCAGTCAGAGCGGAGGGACGGATGGAAACACCATATATTTT
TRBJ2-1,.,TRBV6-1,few,CASSPSRVQFF,TGTGCCAGCAGCCCGTCTAGGGTGCAGTTCTTC
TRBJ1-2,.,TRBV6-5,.,CATFTAIGYTF,TGTGCCACCTTCACTGCGATCGGCTACACCTTC
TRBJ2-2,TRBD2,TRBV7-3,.,CASSLSRGRVGTGELFF,TGTGCCAGCAGCTTAAGTCGTGGGAGGGTAGGAACCGGGGAGCTGTTTTTT
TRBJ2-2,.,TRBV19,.,CATAGGLAGELFF,TGTGCCACCGCGGGTGGGCTTGCCGGGGAGCTGTTTTTT
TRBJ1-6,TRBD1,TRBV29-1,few,CSVLGQGFPSYNSPLHF,TGCAGCGTACTCGGACAGGGGTTTCCCTCCTATAATTCACCCCTCCACTTT
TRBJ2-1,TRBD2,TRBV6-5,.,CAISAKAGGSYNEQFF,TGTGCCATCAGTGCAAAAGCGGGGGGGTCCTACAATGAGCAGTTCTTC
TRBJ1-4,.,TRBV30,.,CAWSVDPAGEKLFF,TGTGCCTGGAGTGTAGACCCAGCCGGGGAAAAACTGTTTTTT